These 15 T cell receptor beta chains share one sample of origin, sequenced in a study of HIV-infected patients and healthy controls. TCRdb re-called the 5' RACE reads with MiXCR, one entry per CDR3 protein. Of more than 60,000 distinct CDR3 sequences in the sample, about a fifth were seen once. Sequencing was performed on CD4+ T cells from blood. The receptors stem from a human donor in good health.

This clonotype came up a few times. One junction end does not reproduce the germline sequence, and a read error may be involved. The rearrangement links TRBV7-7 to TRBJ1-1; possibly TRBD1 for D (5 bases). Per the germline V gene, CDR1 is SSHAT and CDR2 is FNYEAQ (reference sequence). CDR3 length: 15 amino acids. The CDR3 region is CASSLAQGINTEAFF. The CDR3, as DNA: TGTGCTAGCAGCTTAGCCCAGGGCATTAACACTGAAGCTTTCTTT.

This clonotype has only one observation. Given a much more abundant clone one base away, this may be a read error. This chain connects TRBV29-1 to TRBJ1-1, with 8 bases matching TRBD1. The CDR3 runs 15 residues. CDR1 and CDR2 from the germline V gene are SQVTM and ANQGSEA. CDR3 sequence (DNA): TGCAGCGTCCAACAGCCGACAGGGGACCACACTGAAGCTTACTTT. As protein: CSVQQPTGDHTEAYF.

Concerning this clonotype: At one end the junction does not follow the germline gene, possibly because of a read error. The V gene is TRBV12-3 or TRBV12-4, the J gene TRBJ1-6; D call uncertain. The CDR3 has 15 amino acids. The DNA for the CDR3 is TGTGCCAGCAGCCGCAACAGCGCTTATAATTCACCCCTCAACTTT. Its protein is CASSRNSAYNSPLNF.

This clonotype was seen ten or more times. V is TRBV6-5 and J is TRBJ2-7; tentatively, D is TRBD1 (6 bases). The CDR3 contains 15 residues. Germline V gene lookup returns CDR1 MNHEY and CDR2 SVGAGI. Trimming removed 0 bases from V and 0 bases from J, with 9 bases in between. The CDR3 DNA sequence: TGTGCCAGCAGTTACTCAGGACAGCCCTCCTACGAGCAGTACTTC. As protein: CASSYSGQPSYEQYF.

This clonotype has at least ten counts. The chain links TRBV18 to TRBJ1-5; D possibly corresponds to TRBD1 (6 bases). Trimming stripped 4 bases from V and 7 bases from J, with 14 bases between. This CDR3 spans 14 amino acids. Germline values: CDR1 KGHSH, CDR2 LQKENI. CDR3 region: CASSRGGARQPQHF. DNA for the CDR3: TGTGCCAGCTCACGTGGGGGGGCTCGGCAGCCCCAGCATTTT. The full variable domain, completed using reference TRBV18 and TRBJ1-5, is NAGVMQNPRHLVRRRGQEARLRCSPMKGHSHVYWYRQLPEEGLKFMVYLQKENIIDESGMPKERFSAEFPKEGPSILRIQQVVRGDSAAYFCASSRGGARQPQHFGDGTRLSIL.

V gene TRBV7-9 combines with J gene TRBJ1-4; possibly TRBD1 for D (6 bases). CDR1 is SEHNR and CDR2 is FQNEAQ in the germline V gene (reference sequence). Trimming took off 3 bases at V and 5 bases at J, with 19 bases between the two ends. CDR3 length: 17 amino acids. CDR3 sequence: CASSFARGPMANEKLFF. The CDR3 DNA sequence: TGTGCCAGCAGCTTTGCCAGGGGTCCTATGGCGAATGAAAAACTGTTTTTT.

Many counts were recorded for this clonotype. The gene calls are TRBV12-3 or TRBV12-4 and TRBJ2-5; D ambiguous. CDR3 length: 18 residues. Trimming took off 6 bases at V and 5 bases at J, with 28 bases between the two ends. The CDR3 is CASSPRPHGFRQTETQYF. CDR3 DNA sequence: TGTGCCAGCAGCCCTAGGCCCCACGGGTTTAGGCAGACGGAGACCCAGTACTTC.

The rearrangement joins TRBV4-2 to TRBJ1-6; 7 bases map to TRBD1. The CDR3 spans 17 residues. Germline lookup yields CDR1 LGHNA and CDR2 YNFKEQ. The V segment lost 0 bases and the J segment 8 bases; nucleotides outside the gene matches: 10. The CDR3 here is CASSQDRGGASDSPLHF. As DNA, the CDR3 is TGTGCCAGCAGCCAAGATCGAGGGGGCGCGTCCGATTCACCCCTCCACTTT.

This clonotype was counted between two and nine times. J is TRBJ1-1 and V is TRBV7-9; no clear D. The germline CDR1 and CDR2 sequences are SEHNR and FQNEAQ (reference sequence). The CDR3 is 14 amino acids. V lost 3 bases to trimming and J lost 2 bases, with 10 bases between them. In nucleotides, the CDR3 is TGTGCCAGCAGCTTGTATGGTACCAACACTGAAGCTTTCTTT. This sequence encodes CASSLYGTNTEAFF.

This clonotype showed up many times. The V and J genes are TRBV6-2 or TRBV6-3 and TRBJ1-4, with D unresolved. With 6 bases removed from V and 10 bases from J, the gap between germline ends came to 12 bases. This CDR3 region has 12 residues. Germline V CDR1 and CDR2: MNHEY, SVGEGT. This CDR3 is CASRGPRGKLFF. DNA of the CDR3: TGTGCCAGCAGAGGACCACGGGGAAAACTGTTTTTT.

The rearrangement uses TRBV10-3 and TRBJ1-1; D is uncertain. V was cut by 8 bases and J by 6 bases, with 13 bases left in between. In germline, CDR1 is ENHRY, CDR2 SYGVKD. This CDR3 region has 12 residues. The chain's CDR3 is CAIRREASEAFF. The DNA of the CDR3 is TGTGCCATCCGCCGGGAGGCCTCTGAAGCTTTCTTT.

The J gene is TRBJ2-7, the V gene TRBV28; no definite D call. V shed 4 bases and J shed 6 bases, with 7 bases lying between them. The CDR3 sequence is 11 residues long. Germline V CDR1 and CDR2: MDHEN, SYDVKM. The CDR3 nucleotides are TGTGCCAGCAGTTCTCTTCGCGAGCAGTACTTC. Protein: CASSSLREQYF. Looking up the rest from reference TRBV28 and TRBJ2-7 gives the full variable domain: DVKVTQSSRYLVKRTGEKVFLECVQDMDHENMFWYRQDPGLGLRLIYFSYDVKMKEKGDIPEGYSVSREKKERFSLILESASTNQTSMYLCASSSLREQYFGPGTRLTVT.

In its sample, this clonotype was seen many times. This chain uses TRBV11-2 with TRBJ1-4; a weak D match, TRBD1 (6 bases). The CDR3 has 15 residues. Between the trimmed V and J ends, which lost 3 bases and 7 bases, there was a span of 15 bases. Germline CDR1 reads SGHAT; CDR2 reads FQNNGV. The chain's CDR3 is CASSFGREGGEKLFF. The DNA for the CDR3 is TGTGCCAGCAGCTTTGGCAGGGAAGGGGGTGAAAAACTGTTTTTT.

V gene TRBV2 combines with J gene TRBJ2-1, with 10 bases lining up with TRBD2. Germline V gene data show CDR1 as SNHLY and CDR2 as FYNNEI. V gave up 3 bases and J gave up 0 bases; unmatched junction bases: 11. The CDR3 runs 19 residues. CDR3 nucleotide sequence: TGTGCCAGCAGTGAGGGGAGGACTAGCGGAGTGAGCTCCTACAATGAGCAGTTCTTC. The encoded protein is CASSEGRTSGVSSYNEQFF.

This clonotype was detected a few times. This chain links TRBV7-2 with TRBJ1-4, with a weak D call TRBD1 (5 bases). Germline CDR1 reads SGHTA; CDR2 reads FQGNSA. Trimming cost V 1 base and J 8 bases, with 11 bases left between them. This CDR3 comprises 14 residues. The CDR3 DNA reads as TGTGCCAGCAGCTTAGATTCAGGGACCGAAAAACTGTTTTTT. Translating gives CASSLDSGTEKLFF.